These T cell receptor beta chains were read from a single sample in a study of memory CD4+ T cells and cytomegalovirus serostatus. TCRdb's table, derived via immunoSEQ multiplex PCR, lists solely in-frame clones and lacks some. The sample has around 30,000 clones, around 76% seen once; the top ten hold less than 0.65%. The sequencing input was memory CD4+ T cells from blood. The receptors originated from an adult in good health and CMV-seronegative. Some clones in this sample may be carry-over from other donors' samples. Each CDR3 is given without its conserved first and last residue. The order of the fields is J gene, V gene, clone size, CDR3 protein. Size is omitted from some rows. Given values are once, few, many or a class for expanded clones.

TRBJ1-6 TRBV6-1 - ASGGVDSYNSPLH
TRBJ1-5 TRBV7-8 - ASSLAAAGWHQPQH
TRBJ1-1 TRBV19 once ASSIGRNTEAF
TRBJ1-2 TRBV11-1 - ASSLDQDVSYGYT
TRBJ1-6 TRBV5-6 few ASSSRGYNSPLH
TRBJ2-7 TRBV30 - AWSVRHYEQY
TRBJ1-3 TRBV7-9 - ASSPSVGYGSGNTIY
TRBJ2-7 TRBV14 few ASSPGASRYEQY
TRBJ1-4 TRBV6-1 - ASKRRIATNEKLF
TRBJ2-7 TRBV5-1 once ASSSGLAESYEQY
TRBJ1-6 TRBV6-1 - ASSEILGQRNSPLH
TRBJ2-5 TRBV7-3 once ASSPTGAETQY
TRBJ1-1 TRBV7-9 - ASSLDGVLNTEAF
TRBJ1-5 TRBV27 few ASQTGRNQPQH
TRBJ1-2 TRBV5-6 - ASSLDYRGGGYT
TRBJ1-3 TRBV19 - ASSTRQASSGNTIY
TRBJ1-2 TRBV2 - ASDQGARSYGYT
TRBJ1-1 TRBV19 - ASSIDTENEAF
TRBJ1-1 TRBV18 few ASSRTGFAEAF
TRBJ1-6 TRBV18 few ASSPRGQHGNTLH
TRBJ1-6 TRBV11-3 - ASSFNMGIGMLPLH
TRBJ1-1 TRBV6-5 few ASSYSAGWGNTEAF
TRBJ1-1 TRBV2 - ASSDYTAGEAF
TRBJ2-7 TRBV19 few ASSTNEKLGEQY
TRBJ2-5 TRBV30 - AWSRTVQETQY
TRBJ1-2 TRBV7-2 - ASSSLGGGVYGYT
TRBJ2-6 TRBV19 - ASRPDSALNVLT
TRBJ2-1 TRBV11-2 - ASSWRDGGTLSYNEQF
TRBJ2-1 TRBV5-8 - ASSLGTGSYNEQF
TRBJ2-7 TRBV5-1 - ASSLAGRGSSYEQY
TRBJ2-3 TRBV11-1 - ASSLVGGSPTDTQY
TRBJ2-7 TRBV15 - ATSRDRGIYEQY
TRBJ2-5 TRBV27 - ASSSRLGGGLTQY
TRBJ1-1 TRBV14 few ASSRRQGKNTEAF
TRBJ2-6 TRBV6-1 - ASLLGSGANVLT
TRBJ1-3 TRBV6-1 - ASSETTGGSGNTIY
TRBJ2-2 TRBV2 few ASRATSSGELF
TRBJ1-3 TRBV19 - ASSNELGNTIY
TRBJ2-3 TRBV9 - ASSAVGLSTDTQY
TRBJ1-4 TRBV27 - ASSLHRDRGVEKLF
TRBJ1-2 TRBV5-1 few ASSLEGVNMRGYT
TRBJ1-2 TRBV2 - ASSKKNRGPGYGYT
TRBJ2-7 TRBV5-6 once ASSSTSGAFAYEQY
TRBJ1-1 TRBV15 - ATTPRGDTEAF
TRBJ2-7 TRBV6-1 - ASSEAHGDYEQY
TRBJ2-7 TRBV4-2 - ASSPGGGDYEQY
TRBJ1-1 TRBV6-5 - ASTSGIEAF
TRBJ1-5 TRBV2 - ASSESNWAPQH
TRBJ1-3 TRBV7-9 - ASSLRQDGSGNTIY
TRBJ2-3 TRBV4-2 once ASSQDGSETDTQY
TRBJ1-1 TRBV21-1 few ASSPEGQGANTEAF
TRBJ1-2 TRBV18 - ASSQGQGLYGYT
TRBJ1-2 TRBV19 once ASNKGRFGNGYT
TRBJ1-1 TRBV25-1 - ASSETGRNTEAF
TRBJ1-2 TRBV2 - ASRIGGYGYT
TRBJ2-5 TRBV7-9 - ASTDRETQY
TRBJ1-1 TRBV30 - AFRSGTGGWDTEAF
TRBJ1-3 TRBV10-2 - ASKASTGNTIY